Given below is one TCR beta chain in context. The data were obtained in a study of T cells in Graves' hyperthyroidism and ophthalmopathy. Looked up from germline, CDR1 is SGHTA and CDR2 is FQGNSA. Between the trimmed V and J ends, which lost 2 bases and 7 bases, there was a span of 5 bases. CDR3 length: 12 amino acids. Graves' hyperthyroidism is called stable when ophthalmopathy does not progress within 18 months. TCR beta CDR3 regions were amplified from RNA. A set of HTBI primers served as the primers for a first-round RT-PCR of the TCR CDR3. One entry per CDR3 protein, called by TCRdb with MiXCR from the multiplex PCR reads. Among 540,000 or so distinct CDR3 sequences listed, approximately 14% were seen once.

The sequence came from a woman aged 30 to 39 with Graves' hyperthyroidism. The sample taken for sequencing was blood. The gene calls are TRBV7-2 and TRBJ1-4; D is ambiguous. The CDR3 region has the DNA TGTGCCAGCAGCTTATCGGCTGAAAAACTGTTTTTT. It encodes CASSLSAEKLFF.